This T cell receptor beta chain was sequenced for a study of CD8 T cells in ankylosing spondylitis (dated by TCRdb to about 2017). Looking at the study overall: To find TCR variants linked to disease, the study profiled T cell receptor beta repertoires in ankylosing spondylitis patients and healthy donors. The full study cohort comprised 25 ankylosing spondylitis patients and some 110 healthy donors. Peripheral blood was sampled, and synovial fluid was also collected from ankylosing spondylitis patients. Points the paper makes about the study in general: Blood from ankylosing spondylitis patients appeared to be characterized by a TCR beta motif made up of eight highly homologous amino acid variants. The disease-linked clones had a CD8+ phenotype and were found at relatively low frequencies in peripheral blood. The disease-linked clones were reported as significantly enriched in matched synovial fluid samples from ankylosing spondylitis patients. Some motif variants had previously been reported in the synovial fluid and blood of reactive arthritis patients, which suggests shared mechanisms of disease initiation.

The cysteine opens and the phenylalanine closes a CDR3 of 16 amino acids. Only CDR3 DNA is held: 48 bases, read in frame from base 1. The trim is 1 base for V and 4 bases for J, with a gap of 17 bases between the germline ends. Based on the germline V gene (reference sequence), the CDR1 and CDR2 sequences are GTSNPN and SVGIG. Sequencing was carried out with an Illumina HiSeq 2500. Quantitative 5'-RACE with molecular barcodes was used to prepare TCR beta libraries. As for the authors' bioinformatics: Disease-linked TCR variants were identified with a new computational method built on a probabilistic model of VDJ rearrangement. The raw public data were reprocessed by TCRdb itself: fastp quality trimming at Q25, MiXCR clonotype calling, in-frame beta chains only. Each record represents a unique CDR3 protein, reported with the most common genes and DNA among its rows. The V and J calls were determined by TCRdb, not by the authors. Recorded for this sample are fewer than 550,000 distinct CDR3 sequences; approximately 5.3% of them occurred a single time. The leading ten clones occupy approximately 4% of the sample.

The table lists this clonotype with a few counts. Its binding antigen is unknown. No per-base quality is available; no much larger clone lies one base away. The chain is made from TRBV30 and TRBJ2-1, with TRBD1 as a weak D call on 5 bases. This clonotype originated in a male donor with ankylosing spondylitis. Sequencing was done on a sample of blood, either unsorted or a sorted T cell fraction (not recorded which). Here is the DNA: TGTGCCTGGAGTGCTGTGGGGCTTAGCCTATACAATGAGCAGTTCTTC. Its translation is CAWSAVGLSLYNEQFF.